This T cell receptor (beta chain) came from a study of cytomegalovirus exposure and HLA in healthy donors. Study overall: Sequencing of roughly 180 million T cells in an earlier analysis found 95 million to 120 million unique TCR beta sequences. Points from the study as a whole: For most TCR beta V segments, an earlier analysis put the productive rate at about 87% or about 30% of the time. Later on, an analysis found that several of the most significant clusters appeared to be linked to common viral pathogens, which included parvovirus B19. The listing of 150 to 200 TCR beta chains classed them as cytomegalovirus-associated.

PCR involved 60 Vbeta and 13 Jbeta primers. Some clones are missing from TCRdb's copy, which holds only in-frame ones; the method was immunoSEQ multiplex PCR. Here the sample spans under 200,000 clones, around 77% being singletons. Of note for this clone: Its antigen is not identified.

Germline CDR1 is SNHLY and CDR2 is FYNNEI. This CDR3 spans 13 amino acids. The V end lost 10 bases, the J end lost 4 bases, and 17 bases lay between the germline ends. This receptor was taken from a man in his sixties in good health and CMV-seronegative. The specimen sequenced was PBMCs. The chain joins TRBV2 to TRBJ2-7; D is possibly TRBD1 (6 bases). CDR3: CATGTWDLYEQYF. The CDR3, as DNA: TGTGCCACCGGGACATGGGACCTTTACGAGCAGTACTTC. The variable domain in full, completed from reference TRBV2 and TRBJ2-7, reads EPEVTQTPSHQVTQMGQEVILRCVPISNHLYFYWYRQILGQKVEFLVSFYNNEISEKSEIFDDQFSVERPDGSNFTLKIRSTKLEDSAMYFCATGTWDLYEQYFGPGTRLTVT.